This T cell receptor (beta chain) is from a study of T cell responses to AZD1222 COVID-19 vaccine. With respect to this clone: The antigen is not known.

The CDR3 length is 14 residues. V was trimmed by 4 bases and J by 4 bases, leaving 15 bases between them. CDR1 SQVTM and CDR2 ANQGSEA come from the germline V gene. Study-wide results and caveats: Of the AZD1222 recipients, only five to seven were seropositive at baseline. The study found Spike-specific TCR breadth and depth rose after two AZD1222 doses. As reported, nearly half of all spike-specific TCRs target variant regions that are unmutated. Donors skewed white British and female; clonal diversity was possibly underestimated.

TCRdb's table, derived via immunoSEQ multiplex PCR, lists solely in-frame clones and lacks some. Of some 74,000 clones listed, 70% to 90% were seen once; the top ten hold around 1.3%. The chain employs TRBV29-1 and TRBJ2-3; D tentatively fits TRBD1 or TRBD2 (7 bases each). The sequencing used peripheral blood, collected 28 days after the second AZD1222 dose. This receptor was taken from an adult who received the AZD1222 COVID-19 vaccine. This CDR3 reads CSVAPSGGADTQYF. CDR3 nucleotides: TGCAGCGTTGCTCCATCAGGGGGGGCAGATACGCAGTATTTT.